Below are 5 T cell receptor beta chains sequenced from a single sample in a study of cytomegalovirus exposure and HLA in healthy donors. This PCR relied on a set of 60 Vbeta primers and 13 Jbeta primers. Using immunoSEQ multiplex PCR, the repertoire was profiled, and TCRdb retains in-frame clones only, with some absent. The sample contains about 84,000 clones, roughly 78% of which appear only once. The sequenced material came from PBMCs. These TCRs come from a male donor in good health and CMV-seropositive.

The V and J genes are TRBV18 and TRBJ2-1; no reliable D call. This CDR3 region has 12 residues. The V gene lost 2 bases and the J gene lost 6 bases, with 5 bases spanning the gap. Germline CDR1 KGHSH, CDR2 LQKENI. The CDR3 loop is CASSPSFNEQFF. The CDR3 bases are TGTGCCAGCTCACCATCTTTCAATGAGCAGTTCTTC.

V gene TRBV5-6 combines with J gene TRBJ2-7; TRBD1 matches at 7 bases. The CDR3 spans 16 residues. V shed 4 bases, J shed 0 bases, and the junction held 10 bases outside the gene matches. Per the germline V gene, CDR1 is SGHDT and CDR2 is YYEEEE. This chain's CDR3 is CASSVGDSALSYEQYF. In nucleotides, the CDR3 is TGTGCCAGCAGCGTCGGGGACAGCGCCCTCTCCTACGAGCAGTACTTC.

The chain carries TRBV27 and TRBJ2-7; D gene unclear. The V end lost 4 bases, the J end lost 4 bases, and 5 bases lay between the germline ends. In germline, CDR1 is MNHEY, CDR2 SMNVEV (reference sequence). The CDR3 is made up of 11 amino acids. CDR3 sequence: CASSSGYEQYF. For the CDR3, the DNA is TGTGCCAGCAGTTCCGGGTACGAGCAGTACTTC.

The rearrangement uses TRBV19 and TRBJ1-2; 9 nucleotides agree with TRBD1. Per germline, CDR1 LNHDA and CDR2 SQIVND (reference sequence). With 1 base clipped from V and 5 bases from J, the junction kept 2 bases outside the gene matches. The CDR3 length is 14 residues. Here the CDR3 reads CASSIGTGAYGYTF. CDR3 DNA: TGTGCCAGTAGTATAGGGACAGGGGCTTATGGCTACACCTTC.

This chain uses TRBV6-6 with TRBJ2-1; D remains unclear. The CDR3 is 14 amino acids. From germline, CDR1 is MNHNY and CDR2 SVGAGI (reference sequence). The V end was cut by 6 bases, the J end by 9 bases, with 18 bases between. The CDR3 DNA reads as TGTGCCAGCAGCCCCGGTCGGGTCGGTGGTGAGCAGTTCTTC. Residues: CASSPGRVGGEQFF.